These 32 T cell receptor beta chains share one sample of origin, sequenced in a study of identical twins. Each CDR3 protein is one row after TCRdb ran MiXCR on the 5' RACE reads. The sample yields just over 500,000 distinct CDR3 sequences, roughly a fifth seen once. These same data were also listed under a study on T cells expressing NK-cell markers.

Sequencing was performed on CD4+ T cells sorted from blood. The source is a woman aged 18-35 years in good health.

This clonotype was counted only a few times. The chain uses TRBV7-3 and TRBJ2-1, with 10 bases aligning to TRBD2. The length of the CDR3 is 13 residues. The ends lost 10 bases at V and 6 bases at J; junction bases unmatched: 6. Germline V gene sequence: CDR1 SGHTA, CDR2 FQGTGA. The CDR3 bases are TGTGCCACCTCTAGCGGGGGCCTCAATGAGCAGTTCTTC. This gives the protein CATSSGGLNEQFF.

J is TRBJ1-4 and V is TRBV6-1, with 7 bases that match TRBD1. Germline V gene lookup returns CDR1 MNHNS and CDR2 SASEGT. V trimming: 7 bases; J trimming: 8 bases; junction bases outside the gene matches: 10. The CDR3 covers 14 residues. CDR3 nucleotide sequence: TGTGCCAGCACCCCCACTGACAGGGTCGAAAAACTGTTTTTT. Amino acids: CASTPTDRVEKLFF.

This clonotype appeared a few times. V is TRBV7-2 and J is TRBJ1-5, with 8 positions matching TRBD1. This CDR3 contains 15 residues. In germline, CDR1 is SGHTA, CDR2 FQGNSA. Trimming took 2 bases from V and 7 from J; bases not matched to a gene: 7. The CDR3 spells CASSLRQGLRQPQHF. DNA of the CDR3: TGTGCCAGCAGCTTACGACAGGGGCTACGACAGCCCCAGCATTTT.

This sequence joins TRBV12-3 or TRBV12-4 and TRBJ1-1; possibly TRBD1 for D (6 bases). The length of the CDR3 is 14 residues. V was cut by 3 bases and J by 5 bases, with 13 bases left in between. CDR3: CASSFGQLGTEAFF. The CDR3, as DNA: TGTGCCAGCAGTTTCGGACAGCTGGGGACTGAAGCTTTCTTT.

In this sample, this clonotype turned up a few times. V and J are TRBV20-1 and TRBJ1-5, with TRBD1 identical over 10 bases. This CDR3 is built from 13 residues. The germline V gene encodes CDR1 DFQATT and CDR2 SNEGSKA (reference sequence). Trimming cost V 7 bases and J 5 bases; bases outside gene matches: 5. CDR3 loop: CSVTGTGDQPQHF. The CDR3 DNA reads TGCAGTGTAACCGGGACAGGGGATCAGCCCCAGCATTTT.

As regards this clonotype: The junction differs from germline at one of its ends, possibly a read error. The chain carries TRBV5-6 and TRBJ1-2, with D unclear. There are 13 residues in the CDR3. Germline V gene sequence: CDR1 SGHDT, CDR2 YYEEEE. CDR3 nucleotides: TGTGCCAGCAACTTGGACGCTTCCTATGGCTACACCTTC. Its protein product is CASNLDASYGYTF.

In its sample, this clonotype was seen a few times. The chain uses TRBV12-3 or TRBV12-4 and TRBJ1-4, with a tentative D call TRBD1 (5 bases). Trimming left V 1 base short and J 3 bases short, with 9 bases between. The CDR3 covers 15 residues. CDR3 DNA: TGTGCCAGCAGTTTAGTAACAGGATCTAATGAAAAACTGTTTTTT. As protein: CASSLVTGSNEKLFF.

This clonotype showed up just a few times. V is TRBV5-1 and J is TRBJ2-5, with TRBD1 matching over 7 bases. Germline V lookup: CDR1 SGHRS, CDR2 YFSETQ. The CDR3 runs to 13 residues. Germline trimming cut 3 bases from V and 4 bases from J; bases unmatched to any gene: 3. CDR3 residues: CASSSTGSETQYF. The CDR3 nucleotides read TGCGCCAGCAGCTCGACAGGGTCAGAGACCCAGTACTTC. The whole variable domain, remainder taken from reference TRBV5-1 and TRBJ2-5, is KAGVTQTPRYLIKTRGQQVTLSCSPISGHRSVSWYQQTPGQGLQFLFEYFSETQRNKGNFPGRFSGRQFSNSRSEMNVSTLELGDSALYLCASSSTGSETQYFGPGTRLLVL.

The chain combines TRBV25-1 with TRBJ2-5; TRBD2 is a possible D gene (5 bases). The V end was cut by 7 bases, the J end by 3 bases, with 12 bases between. Germline lookup yields CDR1 MGHDK and CDR2 SYGVNS. The CDR3 has 13 amino acids. DNA for the CDR3: TGTGCCAGCACTGGACCCGGGGAAGAGACCCAGTACTTC. Translating it yields CASTGPGEETQYF. The full variable domain, completed using reference TRBV25-1 and TRBJ2-5, is EADIYQTPRYLVIGTGKKITLECSQTMGHDKMYWYQQDPGMELHLIHYSYGVNSTEKGDLSSESTVSRIRTEHFPLTLESARPSHTSQYLCASTGPGEETQYFGPGTRLLVL.

This clonotype was detected only a few times. V and J are TRBV20-1 and TRBJ2-3, with D uncertain. Germline V gene data show CDR1 as DFQATT and CDR2 as SNEGSKA (reference sequence). CDR3 size: 14 residues. The germline V and J ends were trimmed by 4 bases and 1 base, with 12 bases remaining between them. Written as DNA, the CDR3 is TGCAGTGCTACCTCTCGGGCGGGCACAGATACGCAGTATTTT. This sequence encodes CSATSRAGTDTQYF.

V usage is TRBV3-1 and J usage is TRBJ2-3; 11 bases align to TRBD2. Trimming took 0 bases from V and 14 from J; bases not matched to a gene: 4. The CDR3 contains 13 residues. From germline, CDR1 is LGHDT and CDR2 YNNKEL (reference sequence). CDR3 protein: CASSQDPGLAGYF. In DNA, the CDR3 is TGTGCCAGCAGCCAAGACCCCGGACTAGCGGGGTATTTT.

This chain links TRBV10-3 with TRBJ1-5, with D tentatively TRBD1 (6 bases). Deletions cut 0 bases from V and 6 bases from J, with 9 bases between. Germline V gives CDR1 ENHRY, CDR2 SYGVKD. The CDR3 extends over 14 amino acids. The CDR3 region has the DNA TGTGCCATCAGTGAGTCGGGGGCCGCTCAGCCCCAGCATTTT. The encoded protein is CAISESGAAQPQHF.

The table lists this clonotype with many counts. This chain joins TRBV20-1 and TRBJ1-3; no clear D. The CDR3 consists of 15 residues. The germline CDR1 and CDR2 sequences are DFQATT and SNEGSKA (reference sequence). V lost 0 bases to trimming and J lost 6 bases, with 15 bases between them. CDR3 sequence reads: CSARDPNGGPNTIYF. CDR3 nucleotide sequence: TGCAGTGCTAGAGATCCGAATGGAGGGCCAAACACCATATATTTT.

In its sample, this clonotype was seen many times. This chain uses TRBV4-3 with TRBJ2-1; no clear D gene. Germline V gene lookup returns CDR1 LGHNA and CDR2 YSLEER. Trimming stripped 4 bases from V and 0 bases from J, with 13 bases between. The CDR3 is made up of 16 amino acids. The CDR3 coding sequence is TGCGCCAGCAGCCCCAAGATGAGTCACTCCTACAATGAGCAGTTCTTC. It specifies CASSPKMSHSYNEQFF.

The genes are TRBV19 and TRBJ2-3, with TRBD2 matching 7 bases. CDR1 is LNHDA and CDR2 is SQIVND in the germline V gene (reference sequence). V shed 6 bases and J 0 bases; nucleotides not matched to a gene: 15. The CDR3 contains 18 residues. Here the CDR3 reads CASSSPRDYLTSTDTQYF. CDR3 DNA sequence: TGTGCCAGTAGCTCACCGCGGGACTACCTAACTAGCACAGATACGCAGTATTTT. The full variable domain, completed using reference TRBV19 and TRBJ2-3, is DGGITQSPKYLFRKEGQNVTLSCEQNLNHDAMYWYRQDPGQGLRLIYYSQIVNDFQKGDIAEGYSVSREKKESFPLTVTSAQKNPTAFYLCASSSPRDYLTSTDTQYFGPGTRLTVL.

This clonotype was counted ten times or more. The chain is built from TRBV29-1 and TRBJ1-1; D perhaps matches TRBD1 (5 bases). This CDR3 is built from 11 residues. V was shortened by 4 bases and J by 6 bases, with 9 bases between the two germline ends. CDR1 and CDR2 (germline): SQVTM, ANQGSEA. CDR3 in amino acids: CSVGGTAEAFF. DNA for the CDR3: TGCAGCGTTGGTGGGACGGCTGAAGCTTTCTTT.

The chain recombines TRBV20-1 with TRBJ1-4, with unresolved D. The germline V and J ends were trimmed by 2 bases and 7 bases, with 11 bases remaining between them. The germline V gene has CDR1 DFQATT and CDR2 SNEGSKA (reference sequence). The CDR3 has 13 amino acids. The CDR3 DNA is TGCAGTGCTAGACCCGAGCCTACTGAAAAACTGTTTTTT. As protein: CSARPEPTEKLFF.

CDR3 coding DNA: TGTGCTAGTGGTCCAGGGACTAGCGGTGGGGCAGAGACCCAGTACTTC. This codes for CASGPGTSGGAETQYF. V gene TRBV12-5 combines with J gene TRBJ2-5; TRBD2 agrees at 11 bases. The J segment lost 4 bases and the V segment lost 5 bases, leaving 9 bases of the junction unmatched. The CDR3 runs to 16 residues. Per germline, CDR1 LGHNT and CDR2 FRNRAP.

There are many counts of this clonotype. The genes are TRBV29-1 and TRBJ2-7; TRBD1 matches 9 bases. The CDR3 totals 13 residues. The germline V gene encodes CDR1 SQVTM and CDR2 ANQGSEA. The CDR3 region is CSFTGTGTYEQYF. CDR3 DNA sequence: TGCAGTTTTACCGGGACAGGGACCTACGAGCAGTACTTC.

Many counts were recorded for this clonotype. The chain is built from TRBV12-3 or TRBV12-4 and TRBJ1-2; possibly TRBD1 for D (6 bases). The CDR3 is 12 residues long. Trimming left V 6 bases short and J 5 bases short, with 10 bases between. In nucleotides, the CDR3 is TGTGCCAGCAGCCGCGGACAGTATGGCTACACCTTC. Translated: CASSRGQYGYTF.

The J gene is TRBJ2-2, the V gene TRBV6-5; maybe TRBD2 (6 bases). The length of the CDR3 is 16 residues. Germline V gene data show CDR1 as MNHEY and CDR2 as SVGAGI. Deletions cut 4 bases from V and 6 bases from J, with 18 bases between. The CDR3 is CASSFYPGTSPGELFF. The CDR3, as DNA: TGTGCCAGCAGTTTCTACCCCGGGACTTCCCCCGGGGAGCTGTTTTTT.

This clonotype was seen a handful of times. The chain couples TRBV20-1 to TRBJ1-1; D is ambiguous. V was clipped by 5 bases and J by 5 bases, with 9 bases between them. CDR1 and CDR2 from the germline V gene are DFQATT and SNEGSKA (reference sequence). This CDR3 contains 11 residues. Written as DNA, the CDR3 is TGCAGTGCTTTGAAGGCTACTGAAGCTTTCTTT. It is translated as CSALKATEAFF.

V is TRBV12-3 or TRBV12-4 and J is TRBJ2-6; D gene uncertain. CDR3 length equals 15 residues. Trimming left V 1 base short and J 2 bases short, with 6 bases between. CDR3 nucleotide sequence: TGTGCCAGCAGTTTAGGTCCTCCTGGGGCCAACGTCCTGACTTTC. Translated: CASSLGPPGANVLTF.

The chain employs TRBV6-5 and TRBJ1-2; TRBD1 might be the D (6 bases). Germline CDR1 is MNHEY and CDR2 is SVGAGI. V lost 7 bases to trimming and J lost 7 bases, with 10 bases between them. This CDR3 region has 11 residues. The CDR3 protein is CASTTGAGYTF. DNA of the CDR3: TGTGCCAGCACCACGGGGGCTGGCTACACCTTC.

This clonotype was observed a handful of times. The chain joins TRBV20-1 to TRBJ1-6; 7 bases agree with TRBD1. The V gene end was trimmed by 3 bases and the J gene end by 5 bases; junction bases not matched to a gene: 7. Germline loops: CDR1 DFQATT, CDR2 SNEGSKA (reference sequence). This CDR3 comprises 15 residues. DNA for the CDR3: TGCAGTGCTAGCCGAGGGGGCGCAGATAATTCACCCCTCCACTTT. Its protein product is CSASRGGADNSPLHF.

The genes are TRBV2 and TRBJ1-5, with a weak D call TRBD1 (6 bases). Germline loops: CDR1 SNHLY, CDR2 FYNNEI. Trimming cost V 1 base and J 4 bases, with 11 bases left between them. This CDR3 comprises 15 residues. The DNA of the CDR3 is TGTGCCAGCAGTGAAGAGGGGCAGGGGAATCAGCCCCAGCATTTT. It is translated as CASSEEGQGNQPQHF.

The CDR3 DNA reads as TGTGCCAGCTCACTGGGCGGGACTAGCGGGCCCGAGTGGTTCTTC. Protein sequence: CASSLGGTSGPEWFF. The V call is TRBV18, the J call TRBJ2-1, with 12 bases matching TRBD2. The V gene end was trimmed by 4 bases and the J gene end by 15 bases; junction bases not matched to a gene: 13. CDR1 is KGHSH and CDR2 is LQKENI in the germline V gene. The CDR3 sequence is 15 residues long.

This clonotype was detected only a few times. This chain links TRBV20-1 with TRBJ2-7, with 8 bases lining up with TRBD2. CDR3 length: 15 amino acids. The V segment lost 3 bases and the J segment 4 bases; nucleotides outside the gene matches: 11. CDR1 DFQATT and CDR2 SNEGSKA come from the germline V gene (reference sequence). Written as DNA, the CDR3 is TGCAGTGCTAGGCTCACGACGGGGGGGGGTTACGAGCAGTACTTC. Amino acid sequence: CSARLTTGGGYEQYF.

This clonotype appeared once. J is TRBJ2-3 and V is TRBV6-1, with 8 nucleotides matching TRBD2. Germline V CDR1 and CDR2: MNHNS, SASEGT. This CDR3 comprises 16 residues. Trimming took 6 bases from V and 3 from J; bases not matched to a gene: 11. CDR3 bases: TGTGCCAGCAGCCCCTCCTCCAGCGGGAGTACAGATACGCAGTATTTT. Translation gives CASSPSSSGSTDTQYF.

The sample holds a few counts of this clonotype. V is TRBV20-1 and J is TRBJ2-1; TRBD2 aligns across 11 bases. Germline loops: CDR1 DFQATT, CDR2 SNEGSKA (reference sequence). The CDR3 spans 14 residues. After removal of 6 bases from V and 6 bases from J, the junction contained 7 bases not matched to a gene. For the CDR3, the DNA is TGCAGTGCATGGACTAGCGGGCGGGGCAATGAGCAGTTCTTC. Protein sequence: CSAWTSGRGNEQFF.

This clonotype was recorded a few times. The V and J genes are TRBV4-3 and TRBJ2-1; 12 bases fit TRBD2. Trimming removed 2 bases from V and 6 bases from J; junction bases left unmatched: 11. The length of the CDR3 is 18 residues. Germline assignment: CDR1 LGHNA and CDR2 YSLEER. CDR3 nucleotides: TGCGCCAGCAGCCAACGAATCGGGCTAGCGGGAGGGCCCAATGAGCAGTTCTTC. Its protein product is CASSQRIGLAGGPNEQFF.

The rearrangement uses TRBV20-1 and TRBJ2-1; 10 nucleotides match TRBD2. V lost 3 bases and J lost 4; bases outside the gene matches: 6. The V gene's germline CDR1 is DFQATT and CDR2 SNEGSKA (reference sequence). The CDR3 loop spans 15 amino acids. The CDR3 DNA reads as TGCAGTGCTAGGGTCCTAGCGGGAGTATACAATGAGCAGTTCTTC. Protein sequence: CSARVLAGVYNEQFF.